Included here is one T cell receptor beta chain sequence, with context. The sample belongs to a study of blood T cell repertoires in COVID-19. CDR3 length: 17 amino acids. V dropped 1 base and J dropped 9; count of bases not matched to a gene: 11. Germline lookup yields CDR1 SGHTA and CDR2 FQGNSA. This table comes from immunoSEQ multiplex PCR, and its TCRdb copy is limited to in-frame clones, with some not included. Of around 100,000 clones in the sample, 80% to 85% are singletons; the top ten hold around 6.5%. The origin of this receptor is a man aged 60 to 75 with acute or convalescent COVID-19. This chain uses TRBV7-2 with TRBJ1-6; TRBD1 aligns across 8 bases. The sample was peripheral blood. The CDR3 sequence is CASSLDSGTGRSSPLHF. In DNA form, the CDR3 reads TGTGCCAGCAGCTTAGACTCCGGGACAGGAAGGAGTTCACCCCTCCACTTT.